These 27 T cell receptor beta chains were sequenced from one sample in a study of T-cell reconstitution after alpha-beta-depleted transplantation in children. Unique molecular identifiers were used to barcode this TCRbeta library. MiXCR was run by TCRdb on the PCR reads, yielding one entry per CDR3 protein. The sample carries fewer than 550,000 distinct CDR3 sequences, roughly a tenth recorded once. This specimen was PBMCs, taken before TCRalphabeta/CD19-depleted stem cell transplant. These receptors were collected from a child aged 2-15 years with inherited bone marrow failure, due to receive a stem cell transplant.

This clonotype was counted many times. The chain carries TRBV28 and TRBJ1-4; possibly TRBD1 for D (6 bases). This CDR3 contains 17 residues. Germline-derived CDR1 and CDR2 are MDHEN and SYDVKM. V lost 2 bases and J 4 bases, leaving 17 bases between the germline ends. CDR3 sequence reads: CASSLPPWGLGNEKLFF. The CDR3 bases are TGTGCCAGCAGTTTACCCCCCTGGGGGCTTGGTAATGAAAAACTGTTTTTT.

This clonotype was counted many times. The genes are TRBV7-2 and TRBJ2-3; D gene unclear. Per the germline V gene, CDR1 is SGHTA and CDR2 is FQGNSA. This CDR3 has 15 amino acids. The V and J ends lost 4 bases and 2 bases respectively, with 13 bases between them. The CDR3 protein is CASSSRLATTDTQYF. For the CDR3, the DNA is TGTGCCAGCAGCTCCCGACTCGCTACCACAGATACGCAGTATTTT.

This clonotype was counted ten times or more. V gene TRBV27 combines with J gene TRBJ1-1; no definite D call. CDR3 size: 13 residues. Trimming removed 4 bases from V and 1 base from J, with 7 bases in between. Per germline, CDR1 MNHEY and CDR2 SMNVEV (reference sequence). CDR3 in DNA: TGTGCCAGCAGTTACAGTCCGAACACTGAAGCTTTCTTT. Translating gives CASSYSPNTEAFF.

This clonotype was found a few times. V usage is TRBV6-2 or TRBV6-3 and J usage is TRBJ2-5; possible D gene TRBD2, 6 bases. Germline V gene sequence: CDR1 MNHEY, CDR2 SVGEGT. There are 14 residues in the CDR3. Trimming removed 6 bases from V and 0 bases from J, with 11 bases in between. The CDR3 is CASRLALYQETQYF. The CDR3 DNA reads TGTGCCAGCAGACTAGCATTGTACCAAGAGACCCAGTACTTC.

This clonotype was seen repeatedly, ten times or more. V gene TRBV4-2 combines with J gene TRBJ1-1; 7 bases fit TRBD1. V shed 0 bases, J shed 8 bases, and the junction held 9 bases outside the gene matches. The CDR3 runs 15 residues. The germline V gene encodes CDR1 LGHNA and CDR2 YNFKEQ. The DNA of the CDR3 is TGTGCCAGCAGCCAAGAAGGCAGGGGGTCACCAGAAGCTTTCTTT. Amino acids: CASSQEGRGSPEAFF.

This clonotype was picked up a small number of times. The chain recombines TRBV5-1 with TRBJ2-1, with 8 bases matching TRBD2. CDR1 is SGHRS and CDR2 is YFSETQ in the germline V gene. Germline trimming cut 2 bases from V and 2 bases from J; bases unmatched to any gene: 3. The CDR3 length is 15 residues. The CDR3 coding sequence is TGCGCCAGCAGCTTTACACTAGCGGCCTACAATGAGCAGTTCTTC. Its translation is CASSFTLAAYNEQFF.

The J gene is TRBJ2-7, the V gene TRBV29-1; TRBD2 matches 9 bases. The CDR3 sequence is 16 residues long. CDR1 is SQVTM and CDR2 is ANQGSEA in the germline V gene. V lost 3 bases to trimming and J lost 3 bases; unmatched junction nucleotides: 12. The CDR3 protein is CSVEGGSSGSLYEQYF. DNA of the CDR3: TGCAGCGTTGAGGGGGGAAGTAGCGGGAGCCTCTACGAGCAGTACTTC.

This clonotype was counted many times. The chain employs TRBV12-3 or TRBV12-4 and TRBJ1-5, with a tentative D call TRBD1 (5 bases). V dropped 4 bases and J dropped 6 bases, with 19 bases sitting between them. The CDR3 runs 16 residues. CDR3 nucleotides: TGTGCCAGCAGTTCGGAGAGAGGGGATGGGGGTCAGCCCCAGCATTTT. This translates into CASSSERGDGGQPQHF.

This clonotype has ten or more counts. The chain carries TRBV27 and TRBJ2-1, with 10 bases matching TRBD2. Unmatched junction bases numbered 6, after V lost 8 bases and J lost 8 bases. CDR3 length: 13 residues. CDR1 and CDR2 (germline): MNHEY, SMNVEV (reference sequence). The CDR3 nucleotides are TGTGCCAGCGCGCTAGCGGGAGTATATGAGCAGTTCTTC. Protein product: CASALAGVYEQFF.

This clonotype has a count of ten or more. The chain has TRBV11-2 and TRBJ2-5; the D is unclear. Trimming left V 1 base short and J 2 bases short, with 8 bases between. Germline-derived CDR1 and CDR2 are SGHAT and FQNNGV. The length of the CDR3 is 14 residues. Here the CDR3 reads CASSLVGLQETQYF. DNA of the CDR3: TGTGCCAGCAGCTTAGTGGGATTACAAGAGACCCAGTACTTC. The variable domain in full, completed from reference TRBV11-2 and TRBJ2-5, reads EAGVAQSPRYKIIEKRQSVAFWCNPISGHATLYWYQQILGQGPKLLIQFQNNGVVDDSQLPKDRFSAERLKGVDSTLKIQPAKLEDSAVYLCASSLVGLQETQYFGPGTRLLVL.

This chain links TRBV24-1 with TRBJ2-1; possibly TRBD2 for D (5 bases). Trimming stripped 5 bases from V and 5 bases from J, with 15 bases between. The CDR3 length is 15 residues. Germline lookup yields CDR1 KGHDR and CDR2 SFDVKD. CDR3 sequence: CATSAPRETNNEQFF. Here the CDR3 DNA reads TGTGCCACCAGTGCCCCAAGGGAGACAAACAATGAGCAGTTCTTC.

This clonotype was seen many times. V usage is TRBV5-1 and J usage is TRBJ1-1; 8 bases align to TRBD1. The germline V gene encodes CDR1 SGHRS and CDR2 YFSETQ. V trimming: 4 bases; J trimming: 8 bases; junction bases outside the gene matches: 10. The CDR3 runs 14 residues. The CDR3 sequence: CASSETYRGSEAFF. The CDR3 bases are TGCGCCAGCAGCGAGACATACAGGGGGTCGGAAGCTTTCTTT.

This clonotype was counted ten times or more. V gene TRBV7-9 combines with J gene TRBJ2-1; a weak D match, TRBD2 (5 bases). The CDR3 is made up of 14 amino acids. The germline V gene encodes CDR1 SEHNR and CDR2 FQNEAQ (reference sequence). V was cut by 1 base and J by 4 bases, with 8 bases left in between. The CDR3 region has the DNA TGTGCCAGCAGCTTAGGCGGGCCGTACAATGAGCAGTTCTTC. Translation gives CASSLGGPYNEQFF. Full variable domain (rest looked up from reference TRBV7-9 and TRBJ2-1): DTGVSQNPRHKITKRGQNVTFRCDPISEHNRLYWYRQTLGQGPEFLTYFQNEAQLEKSRLLSDRFSAERPKGSFSTLEIQRTEQGDSAMYLCASSLGGPYNEQFFGPGTRLTVL.

This clonotype was counted many times. This chain links TRBV7-2 with TRBJ2-3; 13 nucleotides line up with TRBD2. The germline gives CDR1 SGHTA, CDR2 FQGNSA. This CDR3 contains 16 residues. J lost 5 bases, V lost 5 bases, and 7 bases had no gene match. CDR3 residues: CASSPTSGRVVDTQYF. For the CDR3, the DNA is TGTGCCAGCAGCCCCACTAGCGGGAGGGTGGTAGATACGCAGTATTTT.

As concerns this clonotype: With a much larger clone just one base away, this may be a read error. The chain employs TRBV7-9 and TRBJ2-1; no clear D. Germline V gives CDR1 SEHNR, CDR2 FQNEAQ (reference sequence). The CDR3 has 8 amino acids. In DNA form, the CDR3 reads TGTGTCAGCAATGAGCAGTTCTTC. Amino acids: CVSNEQFF.

The table lists this clonotype with a count of one. The gene calls are TRBV5-4 and TRBJ1-4, with TRBD1 identical over 9 bases. The length of the CDR3 is 18 residues. The V gene's germline CDR1 is SGHNT and CDR2 YYREEE (reference sequence). V gave up 0 bases and J gave up 6 bases; unmatched junction bases: 12. Here the CDR3 reads CASSLGVTLGQGHEKLFF. The CDR3 coding sequence is TGTGCCAGCAGCTTGGGGGTTACATTGGGACAGGGACATGAAAAACTGTTTTTT.

V usage is TRBV6-1 and J usage is TRBJ2-5, with 8 bases identical to TRBD1. Trimming removed 1 base from V and 5 bases from J; junction bases left unmatched: 0. The CDR3 totals 13 residues. Germline V gene lookup returns CDR1 MNHNS and CDR2 SASEGT. The CDR3 here is CASSEDRGETQYF. CDR3 coding DNA: TGTGCCAGCAGTGAAGACAGGGGGGAGACCCAGTACTTC.

This clonotype was seen a few times. This chain joins TRBV12-3 or TRBV12-4 and TRBJ2-1; 8 bases line up with TRBD1. This CDR3 region has 13 residues. The V segment lost 6 bases and the J segment 8 bases; nucleotides outside the gene matches: 6. In nucleotides, the CDR3 is TGTGCCAGCAGATTTCCAGGGGGCCATGAGCAGTTCTTC. Protein: CASRFPGGHEQFF.

This clonotype was detected ten times or more. The chain couples TRBV27 to TRBJ1-1; D is possibly TRBD1 (5 bases). V lost 6 bases and J 6 bases, leaving 17 bases between the germline ends. The CDR3 runs to 14 residues. Germline CDR1 is MNHEY and CDR2 is SMNVEV (reference sequence). CDR3: CASRVGTPTSEAFF. The CDR3 nucleotides are TGTGCCAGCAGGGTGGGGACTCCCACCTCTGAAGCTTTCTTT.

This clonotype was picked up many times. J is TRBJ2-3 and V is TRBV12-3 or TRBV12-4; no clear D gene. Trimming cost V 6 bases and J 2 bases, with 9 bases left between them. There are 13 residues in the CDR3. The CDR3 DNA follows: TGTGCCAGCAGCCGACCCAACACAGATACGCAGTATTTT. Translation gives CASSRPNTDTQYF.

Many counts were recorded for this clonotype. The chain links TRBV20-1 to TRBJ1-4; 8 bases match TRBD1. The germline CDR1 and CDR2 sequences are DFQATT and SNEGSKA (reference sequence). CDR3 length: 14 amino acids. V lost 4 bases and J lost 8; bases outside the gene matches: 9. The CDR3 region is CSATEDRVGEKLFF. CDR3 bases: TGCAGTGCTACCGAGGACAGGGTCGGGGAAAAACTGTTTTTT.

This clonotype came up many times. The gene calls are TRBV7-2 and TRBJ2-7; no clear D. The V end lost 5 bases, the J end lost 2 bases, and 13 bases lay between the germline ends. From germline, CDR1 is SGHTA and CDR2 FQGNSA. The CDR3 is made up of 14 amino acids. CDR3 in amino acids: CASSPPHRPYEQYF. The CDR3 DNA sequence: TGTGCCAGCAGCCCCCCGCATCGGCCCTACGAGCAGTACTTC.

The chain employs TRBV10-3 and TRBJ2-3; TRBD2 matches 10 bases. V trimming: 0 bases; J trimming: 4 bases; junction bases outside the gene matches: 4. CDR1 is ENHRY and CDR2 is SYGVKD in the germline V gene. CDR3 length: 16 amino acids. The CDR3 DNA is TGTGCCATCAGTGAGTCTCTAGCGGGAGTGGCAGATACGCAGTATTTT. This codes for CAISESLAGVADTQYF.

This clonotype has more than one count but fewer than ten. The chain links TRBV12-3 or TRBV12-4 to TRBJ2-5; the D gene is possibly TRBD1 (5 bases). The V and J ends lost 7 bases and 6 bases respectively, with 15 bases between them. This CDR3 contains 13 residues. This CDR3 is CASTLGQDQTQYF. The CDR3 DNA is TGTGCCAGCACCCTCGGACAAGACCAGACCCAGTACTTC.

This clonotype was picked up one time. Since a much larger clone is just one base distant, this may be a read error. The chain uses TRBV7-9 and TRBJ1-3; D is unresolved. Per germline, CDR1 SEHNR and CDR2 FQNEAQ (reference sequence). The CDR3 contains 12 residues. Here the CDR3 reads CASSFFGNTINF. In nucleotides, the CDR3 is TGTGCCAGCAGCTTCTTTGGAAACACCATAAATTTT.

In this sample, this clonotype turned up many times. The chain recombines TRBV28 with TRBJ1-2, with 7 bases identical to TRBD1. The germline gives CDR1 MDHEN, CDR2 SYDVKM. The CDR3 is 14 residues long. Unmatched junction bases numbered 8, after V lost 5 bases and J lost 5 bases. CDR3 coding DNA: TGTGCCAGCAGTCCCCCGACAGGGTGGTATGGCTACACCTTC. Protein product: CASSPPTGWYGYTF.

The sample holds many counts of this clonotype. The gene calls are TRBV27 and TRBJ1-3, with TRBD1 as a possible D gene (6 bases). This CDR3 comprises 15 residues. Germline V lookup: CDR1 MNHEY, CDR2 SMNVEV (reference sequence). V was cut by 6 bases and J by 0 bases, with 12 bases left in between. This CDR3 reads CASSQDRNSGNTIYF. DNA for the CDR3: TGTGCCAGCAGCCAAGACAGGAACTCTGGAAACACCATATATTTT.